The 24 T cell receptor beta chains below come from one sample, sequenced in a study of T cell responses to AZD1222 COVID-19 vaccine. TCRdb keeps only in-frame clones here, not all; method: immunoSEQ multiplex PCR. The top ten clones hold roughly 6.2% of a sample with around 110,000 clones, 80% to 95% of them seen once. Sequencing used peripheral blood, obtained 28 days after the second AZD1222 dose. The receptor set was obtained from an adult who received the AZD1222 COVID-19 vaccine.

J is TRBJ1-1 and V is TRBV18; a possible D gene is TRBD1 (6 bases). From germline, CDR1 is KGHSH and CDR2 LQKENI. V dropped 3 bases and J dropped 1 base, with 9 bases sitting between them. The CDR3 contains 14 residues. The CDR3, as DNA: TGTGCCAGCTCACCCTGGACAGCGAACACTGAAGCTTTCTTT. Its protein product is CASSPWTANTEAFF.

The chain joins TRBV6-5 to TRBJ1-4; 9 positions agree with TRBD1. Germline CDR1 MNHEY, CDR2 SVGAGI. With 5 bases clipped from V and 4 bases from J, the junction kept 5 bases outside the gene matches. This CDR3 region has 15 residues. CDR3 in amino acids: CASSRPGQGNEKLFF. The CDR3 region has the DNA TGTGCCAGCAGTCGGCCGGGACAGGGTAATGAAAAACTGTTTTTT.

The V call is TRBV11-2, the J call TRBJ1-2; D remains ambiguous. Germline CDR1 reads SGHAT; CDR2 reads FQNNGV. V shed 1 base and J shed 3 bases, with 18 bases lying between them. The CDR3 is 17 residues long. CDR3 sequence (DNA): TGTGCCAGCAGCTTAGGCTCCCCTTACCTCACCGACTATGGCTACACCTTC. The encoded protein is CASSLGSPYLTDYGYTF.

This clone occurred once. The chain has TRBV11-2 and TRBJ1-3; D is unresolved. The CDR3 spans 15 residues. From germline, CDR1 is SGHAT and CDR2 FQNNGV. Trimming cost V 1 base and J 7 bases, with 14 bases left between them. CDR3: CASSLGLAIGNTIYF. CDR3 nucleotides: TGTGCCAGCAGCTTAGGGTTGGCAATAGGGAACACCATATATTTT.

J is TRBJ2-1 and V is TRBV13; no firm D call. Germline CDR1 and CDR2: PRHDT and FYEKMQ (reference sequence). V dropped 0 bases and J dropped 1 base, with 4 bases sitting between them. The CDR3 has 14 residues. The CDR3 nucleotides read TGTGCCAGCAGCTTAGGCAAGTCCTACAATGAGCAGTTCTTC. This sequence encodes CASSLGKSYNEQFF.

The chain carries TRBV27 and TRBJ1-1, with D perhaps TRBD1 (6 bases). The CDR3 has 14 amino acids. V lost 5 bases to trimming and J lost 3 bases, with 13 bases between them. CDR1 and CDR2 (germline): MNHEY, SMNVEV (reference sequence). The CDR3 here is CASSPQGYYTEAFF. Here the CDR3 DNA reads TGTGCCAGCAGTCCCCAGGGGTATTACACTGAAGCTTTCTTT.

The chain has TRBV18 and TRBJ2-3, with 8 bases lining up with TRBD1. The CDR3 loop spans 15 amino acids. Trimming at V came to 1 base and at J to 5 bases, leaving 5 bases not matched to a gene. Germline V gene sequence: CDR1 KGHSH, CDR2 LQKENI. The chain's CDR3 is CASSPQDRAGDTQYF. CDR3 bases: TGTGCCAGCTCACCACAGGACAGGGCTGGAGATACGCAGTATTTT.

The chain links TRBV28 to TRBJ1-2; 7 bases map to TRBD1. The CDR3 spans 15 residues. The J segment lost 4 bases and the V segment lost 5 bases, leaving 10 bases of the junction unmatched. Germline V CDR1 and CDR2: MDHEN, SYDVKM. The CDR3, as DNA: TGTGCCAGCAGTACAGGGACAGCTTCGATCTATGGCTACACCTTC. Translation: CASSTGTASIYGYTF.

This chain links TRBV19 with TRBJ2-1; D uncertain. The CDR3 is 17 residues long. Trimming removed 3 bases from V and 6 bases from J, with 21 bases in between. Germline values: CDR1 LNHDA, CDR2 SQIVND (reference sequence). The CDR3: CASSIRLLPYVSNEQFF. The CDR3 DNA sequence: TGTGCCAGTAGTATTCGCCTCCTCCCCTACGTCTCCAATGAGCAGTTCTTC.

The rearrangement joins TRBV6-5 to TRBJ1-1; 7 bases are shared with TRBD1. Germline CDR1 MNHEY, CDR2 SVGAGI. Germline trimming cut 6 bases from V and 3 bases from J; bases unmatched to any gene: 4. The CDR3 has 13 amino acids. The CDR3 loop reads CASRIQGDTEAFF. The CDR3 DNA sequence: TGTGCCAGCAGGATCCAGGGGGACACTGAAGCTTTCTTT.

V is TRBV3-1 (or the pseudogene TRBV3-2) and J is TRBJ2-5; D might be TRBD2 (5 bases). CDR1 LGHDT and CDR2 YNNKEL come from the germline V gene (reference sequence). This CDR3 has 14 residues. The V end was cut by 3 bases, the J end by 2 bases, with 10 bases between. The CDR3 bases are TGTGCCAGCAGCCATCTGGGAGTTCAAGAGACCCAGTACTTC. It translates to CASSHLGVQETQYF.

CDR3 residues: CASSISGTSSYEQYF. CDR3 bases: TGTGCCAGTAGTATATCCGGTACGAGCTCCTACGAGCAGTACTTC. This rearrangement joins TRBV19 to TRBJ2-7; D is unclear. Germline values: CDR1 LNHDA, CDR2 SQIVND (reference sequence). The CDR3 consists of 15 residues. The V gene lost 2 bases and the J gene lost 0 bases, with 11 bases spanning the gap.

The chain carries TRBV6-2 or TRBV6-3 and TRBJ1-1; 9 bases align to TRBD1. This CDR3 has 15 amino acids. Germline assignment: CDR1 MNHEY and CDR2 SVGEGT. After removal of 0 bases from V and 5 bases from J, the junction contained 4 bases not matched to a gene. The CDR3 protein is CASSYSRTGATEAFF. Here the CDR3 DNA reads TGTGCCAGCAGTTACTCGAGGACAGGGGCGACTGAAGCTTTCTTT.

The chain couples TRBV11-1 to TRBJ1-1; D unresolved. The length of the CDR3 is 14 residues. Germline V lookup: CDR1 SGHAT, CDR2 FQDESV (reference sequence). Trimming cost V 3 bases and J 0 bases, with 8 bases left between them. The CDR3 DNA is TGTGCCAGCAGCTTGAGCACTCTGAACACTGAAGCTTTCTTT. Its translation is CASSLSTLNTEAFF. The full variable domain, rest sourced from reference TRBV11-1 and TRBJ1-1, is EAEVAQSPRYKITEKSQAVAFWCDPISGHATLYWYRQILGQGPELLVQFQDESVVDDSQLPKDRFSAERLKGVDSTLKIQPAELGDSAMYLCASSLSTLNTEAFFGQGTRLTVV.

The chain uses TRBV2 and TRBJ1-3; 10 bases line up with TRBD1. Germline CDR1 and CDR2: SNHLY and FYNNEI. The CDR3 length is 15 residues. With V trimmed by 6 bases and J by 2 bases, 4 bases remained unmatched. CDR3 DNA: TGTGCCAGCAGCCCTGACAGGGGGCCTGGAAACACCATATATTTT. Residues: CASSPDRGPGNTIYF. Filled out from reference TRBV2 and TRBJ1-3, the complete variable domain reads EPEVTQTPSHQVTQMGQEVILRCVPISNHLYFYWYRQILGQKVEFLVSFYNNEISEKSEIFDDQFSVERPDGSNFTLKIRSTKLEDSAMYFCASSPDRGPGNTIYFGEGSWLTVV.

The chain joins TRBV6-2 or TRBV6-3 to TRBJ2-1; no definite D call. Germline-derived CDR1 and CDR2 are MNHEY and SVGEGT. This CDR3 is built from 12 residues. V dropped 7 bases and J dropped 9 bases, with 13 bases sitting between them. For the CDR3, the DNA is TGTGCCAGCACCCCGGGCGGCATTGAGCAGTTCTTC. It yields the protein CASTPGGIEQFF.

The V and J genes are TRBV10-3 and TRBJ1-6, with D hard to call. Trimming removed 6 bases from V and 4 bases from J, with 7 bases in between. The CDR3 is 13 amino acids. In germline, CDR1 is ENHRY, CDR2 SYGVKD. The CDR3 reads CAIRAAYNSPLHF. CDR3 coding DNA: TGTGCCATCAGGGCAGCATATAATTCACCCCTCCACTTT.

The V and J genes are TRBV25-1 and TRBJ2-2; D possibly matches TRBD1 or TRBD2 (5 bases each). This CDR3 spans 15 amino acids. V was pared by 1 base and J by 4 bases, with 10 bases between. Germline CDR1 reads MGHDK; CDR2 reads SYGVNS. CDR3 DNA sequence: TGTGCCAGCAGTGAATTGGGGGAGAGCACCGGGGAGCTGTTTTTT. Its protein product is CASSELGESTGELFF.

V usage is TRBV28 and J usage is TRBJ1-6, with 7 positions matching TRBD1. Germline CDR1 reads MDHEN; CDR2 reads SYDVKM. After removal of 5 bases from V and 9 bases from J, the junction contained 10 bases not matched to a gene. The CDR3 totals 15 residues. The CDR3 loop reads CASSQPTGSGSPLHF. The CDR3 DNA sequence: TGTGCCAGCAGTCAACCGACAGGGTCGGGTTCACCCCTCCACTTT.

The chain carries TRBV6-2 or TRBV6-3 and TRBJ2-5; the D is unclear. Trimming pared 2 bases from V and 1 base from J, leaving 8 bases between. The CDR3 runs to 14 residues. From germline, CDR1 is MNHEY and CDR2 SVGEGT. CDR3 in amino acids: CASSYVGFQETQYF. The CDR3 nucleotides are TGTGCCAGCAGTTACGTAGGTTTCCAAGAGACCCAGTACTTC.

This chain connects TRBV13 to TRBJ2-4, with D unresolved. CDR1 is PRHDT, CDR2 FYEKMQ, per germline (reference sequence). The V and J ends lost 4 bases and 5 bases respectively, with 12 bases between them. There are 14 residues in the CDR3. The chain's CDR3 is CASSSYIVQNIQYF. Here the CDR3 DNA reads TGTGCCAGCAGCTCCTATATCGTCCAAAACATTCAGTACTTC.

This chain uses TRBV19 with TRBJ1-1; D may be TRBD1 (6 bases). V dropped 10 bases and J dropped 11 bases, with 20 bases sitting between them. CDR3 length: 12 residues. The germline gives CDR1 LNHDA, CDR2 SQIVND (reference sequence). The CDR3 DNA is TGTGCCACCATGAGGGGGTCGAATGTGGCTTTCTTT. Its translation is CATMRGSNVAFF.

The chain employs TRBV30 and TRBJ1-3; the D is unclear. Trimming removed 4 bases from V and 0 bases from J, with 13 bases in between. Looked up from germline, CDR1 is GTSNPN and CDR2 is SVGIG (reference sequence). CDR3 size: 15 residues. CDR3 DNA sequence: TGTGCCTGGATGAAGGACTCGAGCTCTGGAAACACCATATATTTT. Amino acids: CAWMKDSSSGNTIYF. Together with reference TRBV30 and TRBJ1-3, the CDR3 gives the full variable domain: SQTIHQWPATLVQPVGSPLSLECTVEGTSNPNLYWYRQAAGRGLQLLFYSVGIGQISSEVPQNLSASRPQDRQFILSSKKLLLSDSGFYLCAWMKDSSSGNTIYFGEGSWLTVV.

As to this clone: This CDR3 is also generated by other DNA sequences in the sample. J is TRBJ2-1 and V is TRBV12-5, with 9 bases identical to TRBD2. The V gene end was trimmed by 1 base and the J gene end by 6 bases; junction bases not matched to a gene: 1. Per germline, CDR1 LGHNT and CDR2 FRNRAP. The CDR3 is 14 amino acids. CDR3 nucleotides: TGTGCTAGTGGTTTGGGGACTAGCGTCAATGAGCAGTTCTTC. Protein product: CASGLGTSVNEQFF.